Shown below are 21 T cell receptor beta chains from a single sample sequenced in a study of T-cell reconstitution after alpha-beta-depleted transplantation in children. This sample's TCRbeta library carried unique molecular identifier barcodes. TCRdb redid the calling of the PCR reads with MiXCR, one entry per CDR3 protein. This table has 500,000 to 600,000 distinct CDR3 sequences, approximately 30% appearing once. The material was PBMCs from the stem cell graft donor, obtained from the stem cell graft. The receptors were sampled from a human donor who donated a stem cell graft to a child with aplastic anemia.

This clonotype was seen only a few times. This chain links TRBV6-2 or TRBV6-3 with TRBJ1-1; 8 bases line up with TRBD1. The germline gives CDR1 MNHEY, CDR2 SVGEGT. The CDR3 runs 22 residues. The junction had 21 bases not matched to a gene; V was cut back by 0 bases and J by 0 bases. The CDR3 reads CASSYSAGRTAGGWRVNTEAFF. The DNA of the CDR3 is TGTGCCAGCAGTTACTCGGCAGGACGCACGGCAGGGGGCTGGAGAGTGAACACTGAAGCTTTCTTT.

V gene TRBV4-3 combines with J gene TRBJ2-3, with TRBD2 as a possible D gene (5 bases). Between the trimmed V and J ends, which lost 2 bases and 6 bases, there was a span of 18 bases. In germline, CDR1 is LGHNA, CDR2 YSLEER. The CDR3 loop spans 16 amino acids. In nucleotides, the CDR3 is TGCGCCAGCAGCCAAACCCTACATGGGAGCGGTGATACGCAGTATTTT. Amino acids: CASSQTLHGSGDTQYF.

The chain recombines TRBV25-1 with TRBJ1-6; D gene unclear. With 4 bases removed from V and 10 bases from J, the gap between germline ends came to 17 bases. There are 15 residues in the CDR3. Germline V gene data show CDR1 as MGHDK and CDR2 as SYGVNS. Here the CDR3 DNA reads TGTGCCAGCAGTGGGTTGAGCCCCGGCAAATCACCCCTCCACTTT. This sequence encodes CASSGLSPGKSPLHF.

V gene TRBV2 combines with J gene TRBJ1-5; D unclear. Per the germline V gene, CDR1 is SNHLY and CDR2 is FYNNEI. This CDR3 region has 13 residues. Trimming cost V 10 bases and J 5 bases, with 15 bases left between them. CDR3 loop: CAIKKTYYQPQHF. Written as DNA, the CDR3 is TGTGCCATCAAGAAAACTTATTATCAGCCCCAGCATTTT.

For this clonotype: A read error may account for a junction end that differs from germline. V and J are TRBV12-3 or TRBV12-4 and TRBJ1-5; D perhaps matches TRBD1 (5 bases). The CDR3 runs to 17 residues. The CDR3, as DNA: TGTGCCAGCAGTCCCCGGGGGAGGGAGGCACGCAATCAGGCCCAGCATTTT. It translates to CASSPRGREARNQAQHF.

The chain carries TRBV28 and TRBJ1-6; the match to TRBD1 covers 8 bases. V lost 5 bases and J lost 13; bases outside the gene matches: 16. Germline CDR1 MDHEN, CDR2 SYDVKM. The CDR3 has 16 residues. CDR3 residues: CASSLGTGQVGWPLHF. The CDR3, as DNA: TGTGCCAGCAGTCTCGGGACAGGCCAGGTGGGGTGGCCCCTCCACTTT.

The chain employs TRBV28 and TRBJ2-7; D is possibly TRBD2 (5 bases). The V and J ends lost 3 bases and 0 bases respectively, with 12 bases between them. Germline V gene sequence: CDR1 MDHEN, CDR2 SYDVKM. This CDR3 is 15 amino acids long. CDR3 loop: CASSLDLAFSYEQYF. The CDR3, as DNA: TGTGCCAGCAGTTTGGATCTAGCTTTCTCCTACGAGCAGTACTTC.

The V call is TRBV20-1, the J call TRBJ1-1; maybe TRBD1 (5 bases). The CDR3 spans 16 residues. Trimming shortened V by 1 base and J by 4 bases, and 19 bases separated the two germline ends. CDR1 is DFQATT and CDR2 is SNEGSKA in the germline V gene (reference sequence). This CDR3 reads CSARGWGGVGITEAFF. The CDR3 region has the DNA TGCAGTGCTAGAGGTTGGGGGGGAGTAGGGATCACTGAAGCTTTCTTT.

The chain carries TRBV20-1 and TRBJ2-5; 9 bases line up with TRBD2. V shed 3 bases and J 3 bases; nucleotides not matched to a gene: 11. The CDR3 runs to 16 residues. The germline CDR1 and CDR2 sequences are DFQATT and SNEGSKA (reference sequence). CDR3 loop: CSARGGASGKKETQYF. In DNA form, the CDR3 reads TGCAGTGCTAGGGGGGGGGCTAGCGGGAAAAAAGAGACCCAGTACTTC.

The CDR3: CASSFGGRGLVDTQYF. The CDR3, as DNA: TGCGCCAGCAGCTTTGGAGGCAGGGGGCTCGTGGATACGCAGTATTTT. The gene calls are TRBV5-1 and TRBJ2-3; 8 bases agree with TRBD1. CDR1 and CDR2 (germline): SGHRS, YFSETQ. V shed 2 bases, J shed 6 bases, and the junction held 11 bases outside the gene matches. This CDR3 is built from 16 residues. Combining the CDR3 with reference TRBV5-1 and TRBJ2-3 gives the whole variable domain KAGVTQTPRYLIKTRGQQVTLSCSPISGHRSVSWYQQTPGQGLQFLFEYFSETQRNKGNFPGRFSGRQFSNSRSEMNVSTLELGDSALYLCASSFGGRGLVDTQYFGPGTRLTVL.

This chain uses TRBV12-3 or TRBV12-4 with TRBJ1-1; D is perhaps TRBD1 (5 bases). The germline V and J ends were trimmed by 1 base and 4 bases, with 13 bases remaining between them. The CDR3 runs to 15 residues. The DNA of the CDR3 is TGTGCCAGCAGTTTAGGTTCGGGGGTGCGCACTGAAGCTTTCTTT. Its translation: CASSLGSGVRTEAFF.

The CDR3 DNA reads as TGTGCCAGCAGCTGGACAAATACCTACGAGCAGTACTTC. The encoded protein is CASSWTNTYEQYF. The chain combines TRBV7-3 with TRBJ2-7; perhaps TRBD1 as D (5 bases). Between the trimmed V and J ends, which lost 4 bases and 2 bases, there was a span of 9 bases. The CDR3 length is 13 residues. Germline loops: CDR1 SGHTA, CDR2 FQGTGA. Filled out from reference TRBV7-3 and TRBJ2-7, the complete variable domain reads GAGVSQTPSNKVTEKGKYVELRCDPISGHTALYWYRQSLGQGPEFLIYFQGTGAADDSGLPNDRFFAVRPEGSVSTLKIQRTERGDSAVYLCASSWTNTYEQYFGPGTRLTVT.

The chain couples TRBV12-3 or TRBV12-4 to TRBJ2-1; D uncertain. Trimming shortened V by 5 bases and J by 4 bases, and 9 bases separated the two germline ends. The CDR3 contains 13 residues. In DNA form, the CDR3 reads TGTGCCAGCAGTAATGACAAGTACAATGAGCAGTTCTTC. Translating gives CASSNDKYNEQFF.

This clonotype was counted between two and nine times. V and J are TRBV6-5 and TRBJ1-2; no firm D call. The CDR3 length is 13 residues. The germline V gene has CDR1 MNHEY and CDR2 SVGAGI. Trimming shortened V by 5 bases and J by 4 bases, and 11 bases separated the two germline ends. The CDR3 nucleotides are TGTGCCAGCAGTACACGAGTGGGCTATGGCTACACCTTC. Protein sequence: CASSTRVGYGYTF.

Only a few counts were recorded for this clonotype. CDR3 amino acids: CASRKGDRGLSQPQHF. The CDR3 DNA follows: TGTGCCAGCAGAAAGGGAGACAGGGGGCTTAGTCAGCCCCAGCATTTT. The chain uses TRBV12-3 or TRBV12-4 and TRBJ1-5; 10 bases are shared with TRBD1. Trimming took 6 bases from V and 6 from J; bases not matched to a gene: 11. CDR3 length: 16 amino acids.

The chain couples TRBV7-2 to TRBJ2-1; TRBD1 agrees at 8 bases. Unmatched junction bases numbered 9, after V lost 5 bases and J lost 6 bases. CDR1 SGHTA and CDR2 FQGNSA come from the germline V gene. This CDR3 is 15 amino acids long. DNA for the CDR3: TGTGCCAGCAGCGTGACAGGGGTGGGGTTCAATGAGCAGTTCTTC. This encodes CASSVTGVGFNEQFF.

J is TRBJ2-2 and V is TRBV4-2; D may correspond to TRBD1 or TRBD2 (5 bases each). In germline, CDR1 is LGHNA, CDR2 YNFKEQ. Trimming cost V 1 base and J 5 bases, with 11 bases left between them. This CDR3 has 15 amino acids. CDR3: CASSQGDHHTGELFF. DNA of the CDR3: TGTGCCAGCAGCCAAGGGGACCACCATACCGGGGAGCTGTTTTTT.

The CDR3 loop is CSAPGRDNEQFF. The CDR3, as DNA: TGCAGTGCCCCTGGAAGAGACAATGAGCAGTTCTTC. The chain carries TRBV20-1 and TRBJ2-1; D gene unclear. The CDR3 has 12 amino acids. Germline CDR1 reads DFQATT; CDR2 reads SNEGSKA (reference sequence). Trimming took off 6 bases at V and 5 bases at J, with 11 bases between the two ends.

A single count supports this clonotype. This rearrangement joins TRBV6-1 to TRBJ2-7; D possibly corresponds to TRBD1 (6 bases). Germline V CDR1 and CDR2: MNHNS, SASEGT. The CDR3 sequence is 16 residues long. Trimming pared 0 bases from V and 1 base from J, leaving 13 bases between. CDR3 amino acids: CASSEAGAEGSYEQYV. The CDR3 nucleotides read TGTGCCAGCAGTGAAGCGGGGGCGGAAGGTTCCTACGAGCAGTACGTC.

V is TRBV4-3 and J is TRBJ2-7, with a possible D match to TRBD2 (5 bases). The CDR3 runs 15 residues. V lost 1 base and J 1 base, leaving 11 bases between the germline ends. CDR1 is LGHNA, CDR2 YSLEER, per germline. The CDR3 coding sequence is TGCGCCAGCAGCCAAGTGTATCCGGGATCCTACGAGCAGTACTTC. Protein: CASSQVYPGSYEQYF.

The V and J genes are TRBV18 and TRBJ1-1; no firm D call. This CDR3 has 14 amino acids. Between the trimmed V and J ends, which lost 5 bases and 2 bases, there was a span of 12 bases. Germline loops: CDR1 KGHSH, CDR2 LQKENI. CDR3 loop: CASSTKQANTEAFF. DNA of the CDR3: TGTGCCAGCTCAACCAAGCAAGCTAACACTGAAGCTTTCTTT.